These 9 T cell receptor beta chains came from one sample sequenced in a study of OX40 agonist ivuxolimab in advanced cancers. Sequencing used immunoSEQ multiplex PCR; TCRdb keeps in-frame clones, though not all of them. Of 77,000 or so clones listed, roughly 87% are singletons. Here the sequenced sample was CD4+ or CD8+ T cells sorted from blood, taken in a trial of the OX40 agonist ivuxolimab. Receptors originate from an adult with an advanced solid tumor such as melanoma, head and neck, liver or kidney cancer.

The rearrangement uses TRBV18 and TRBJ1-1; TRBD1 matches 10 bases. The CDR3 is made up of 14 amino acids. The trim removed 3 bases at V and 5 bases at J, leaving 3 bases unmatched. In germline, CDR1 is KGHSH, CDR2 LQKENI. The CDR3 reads CASSPGQGRTEAFF. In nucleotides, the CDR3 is TGTGCCAGCTCACCGGGACAGGGGAGGACTGAAGCTTTCTTT.

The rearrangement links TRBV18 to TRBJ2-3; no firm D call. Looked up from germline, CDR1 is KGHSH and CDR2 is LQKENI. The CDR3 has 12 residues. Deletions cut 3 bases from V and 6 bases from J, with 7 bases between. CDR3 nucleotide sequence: TGTGCCAGCTCACCCCTCGAGGATACGCAGTATTTT. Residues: CASSPLEDTQYF.

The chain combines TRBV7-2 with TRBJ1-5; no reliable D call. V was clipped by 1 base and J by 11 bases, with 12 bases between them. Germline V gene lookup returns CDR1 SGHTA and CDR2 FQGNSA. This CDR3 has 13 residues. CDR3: CASSLDPGPAQHF. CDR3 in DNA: TGTGCCAGCAGCTTAGACCCGGGCCCGGCCCAGCATTTT.

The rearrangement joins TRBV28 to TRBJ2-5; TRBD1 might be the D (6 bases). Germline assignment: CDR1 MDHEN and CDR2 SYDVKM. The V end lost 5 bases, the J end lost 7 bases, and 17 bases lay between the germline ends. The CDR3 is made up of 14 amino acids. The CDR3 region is CASSQGQLMGTQYF. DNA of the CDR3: TGTGCCAGCAGTCAAGGACAGTTAATGGGGACCCAGTACTTC.

In nucleotides, the CDR3 is TGCGCCAGCAGCTTGACTCCGGTGGGACCGGGGGGTTACAATGAGCAGTTCTTC. Amino acid sequence: CASSLTPVGPGGYNEQFF. This chain connects TRBV5-1 to TRBJ2-1; TRBD2 matches 7 bases. Germline V lookup: CDR1 SGHRS, CDR2 YFSETQ. V dropped 1 base and J dropped 4; count of bases not matched to a gene: 14. CDR3 length equals 18 residues.

The CDR3 DNA reads TGTGCCAGCCGGGGCGGGGGTTCTGGGGCCAACGTCCTGACTTTC. Protein sequence: CASRGGGSGANVLTF. V is TRBV27 and J is TRBJ2-6, with 7 nucleotides matching TRBD2. The CDR3 extends over 15 amino acids. CDR1 is MNHEY and CDR2 is SMNVEV in the germline V gene (reference sequence). With 8 bases clipped from V and 1 base from J, the junction kept 5 bases outside the gene matches.

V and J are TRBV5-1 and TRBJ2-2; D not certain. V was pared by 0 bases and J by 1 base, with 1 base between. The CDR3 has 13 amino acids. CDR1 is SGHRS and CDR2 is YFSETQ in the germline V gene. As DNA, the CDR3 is TGCGCCAGCAGCTTGGGGAACACCGGGGAGCTGTTTTTT. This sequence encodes CASSLGNTGELFF.

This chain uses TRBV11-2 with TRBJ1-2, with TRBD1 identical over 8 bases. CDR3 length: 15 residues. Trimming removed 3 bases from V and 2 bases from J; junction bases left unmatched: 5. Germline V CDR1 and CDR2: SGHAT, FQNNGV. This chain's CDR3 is CASSFRTGLNYGYTF. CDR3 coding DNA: TGTGCCAGCAGCTTCCGGACAGGGTTGAACTATGGCTACACCTTC.

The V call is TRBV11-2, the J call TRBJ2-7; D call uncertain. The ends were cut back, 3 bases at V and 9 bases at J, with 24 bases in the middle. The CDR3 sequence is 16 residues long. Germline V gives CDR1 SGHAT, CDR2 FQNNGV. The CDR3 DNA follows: TGTGCCAGCAGCTTTAGAACCTCCGGTCTGTACGGTGGGCAGTACTTC. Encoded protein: CASSFRTSGLYGGQYF.